Listed here are 4 T cell receptor beta chains from one sample, sequenced in a study of cytomegalovirus exposure and HLA in healthy donors. The PCR employed 60 Vbeta primers together with 13 Jbeta primers. The repertoire was sequenced with immunoSEQ multiplex PCR; TCRdb's copy has only in-frame clones and lacks some. The repertoire holds around 220,000 clones, about 70% seen once, with less than 2% in the top ten. The sequencing input was PBMCs. The receptors stem from a woman aged 25 to 45 in good health and CMV-seronegative.

This clone was observed a handful of times. V and J are TRBV15 and TRBJ1-5; D is unclear. Trimming took 4 bases from V and 11 from J, leaving 12 bases between them. The length of the CDR3 is 12 residues. In germline, CDR1 is LNHNV, CDR2 YYDKDF (reference sequence). In nucleotides, the CDR3 is TGTGCCACCAGCAACCTAGGGAGGGCCCAGCATTTT. This codes for CATSNLGRAQHF.

Worth noting for this clone: One end of the junction fails to match germline, which may point to a read error. The chain is built from TRBV7-7 and TRBJ2-2, with 10 nucleotides matching TRBD2. There are 15 residues in the CDR3. Germline-derived CDR1 and CDR2 are SSHAT and FNYEAQ (reference sequence). The CDR3 loop reads CASRSLAGDTGELFF. In nucleotides, the CDR3 is TGTGCTAGCAGATCCCTAGCGGGAGATACCGGGGAGCTGTTTTTT.

V and J are TRBV15 and TRBJ2-7; D is undetermined. Germline CDR1 LNHNV, CDR2 YYDKDF (reference sequence). Trimming took 1 base from V and 5 from J, leaving 15 bases between them. The CDR3 has 15 residues. CDR3 sequence: CATSRVSRQDDEQYF. The CDR3 nucleotides are TGTGCCACCAGCAGAGTCAGTCGGCAGGATGACGAGCAGTACTTC.

This chain joins TRBV9 and TRBJ2-1; 8 positions match TRBD2. Germline-derived CDR1 and CDR2 are SGDLS and YYNGEE. CDR3 length: 14 residues. V lost 4 bases, J lost 5 bases, and 5 bases stayed unmatched. The CDR3 sequence is CASSSAGVHNEQFF. The CDR3, as DNA: TGTGCCAGCAGCTCAGCGGGAGTCCACAATGAGCAGTTCTTC.